Each of the 5 T cell receptor beta chains below was sequenced from the same sample in a study of cytomegalovirus exposure and HLA in healthy donors. PCR was performed using 60 Vbeta and 13 Jbeta primers. Here immunoSEQ multiplex PCR was the method, and the copy in TCRdb shows in-frame clones only, minus some. Of 150,000 or so clones in the sample, approximately 85% were seen once. Sequencing was done on a sample of PBMCs. The receptors come from a man between 18 and 35 years old in good health and CMV-seropositive.

The chain links TRBV19 to TRBJ1-6; D is possibly TRBD1 (6 bases). CDR1 is LNHDA and CDR2 is SQIVND in the germline V gene (reference sequence). V gave up 11 bases and J gave up 7 bases, with 15 bases separating them. This CDR3 contains 13 residues. This CDR3 is CASNGQPNSPLHF. The DNA for the CDR3 is TGTGCCTCTAACGGACAGCCCAATTCACCCCTCCACTTT.

J is TRBJ2-3 and V is TRBV21-1; TRBD1 is the table's D call and was not checked against the DNA. TRBV21-1 is given as a pseudogene. The CDR3 has 16 residues. As DNA, the CDR3 is TGTGCCAGCAGCTGTCCCGACAGGGCCTGCACAGATACGCAGTATTTT. As protein: CASSCPDRACTDTQYF.

The chain carries TRBV19 and TRBJ2-4; the D gene is possibly TRBD1 (6 bases). CDR1 and CDR2 (germline): LNHDA, SQIVND (reference sequence). V dropped 7 bases and J dropped 8 bases, with 9 bases sitting between them. The CDR3 has 11 residues. The CDR3 reads CASIWGHIQYF. In nucleotides, the CDR3 is TGTGCCAGTATCTGGGGGCACATTCAGTACTTC.

CDR3 sequence: CASSLAWDREGYTF. CDR3 nucleotide sequence: TGTGCCAGCAGCTTAGCCTGGGACAGGGAAGGCTACACCTTC. The chain joins TRBV7-8 to TRBJ1-2; 9 positions match TRBD1. Unmatched junction bases numbered 4, after V lost 0 bases and J lost 8 bases. The germline gives CDR1 SGHVS, CDR2 FQNEAQ. This CDR3 contains 14 residues.

J is TRBJ1-3 and V is TRBV7-6; D is ambiguous. The V end lost 1 base, the J end lost 0 bases, and 13 bases lay between the germline ends. Germline values: CDR1 SGHVS, CDR2 FNYEAQ. This CDR3 is built from 17 residues. CDR3 DNA sequence: TGTGCCAGCAGCTTAGGAGCCCCAGGAGGCTCTGGAAACACCATATATTTT. It yields the protein CASSLGAPGGSGNTIYF.